The present entry profiles one T cell receptor beta chain with its context. Recruitment covered 20 to 25 US areas and drew participants whose ages spanned about 18 to 95 years. Participants were placed into cohorts based on the clinical history they reported. Two negative PCRs, clearance, or symptom resolution had been documented for recovered Cohort 3 donors. The source of the sample is a study of blood T cell repertoires in COVID-19. Clones were read by immunoSEQ multiplex PCR, and TCRdb kept only the in-frame ones, dropping some. The profile covers 310,000 or so clones, with approximately 88% appearing a single time and 6% to 7% taken by the ten largest. With 4 bases clipped from V and 4 bases from J, the junction kept 14 bases outside the gene matches. The germline V gene has CDR1 SGHRS and CDR2 YFSETQ. CDR3 size: 17 residues.

Input material: PBMCs or T cells enriched from blood (not recorded which). This chain connects TRBV5-1 to TRBJ1-1; 9 nucleotides agree with TRBD1. The receptor was isolated from a woman in her thirties or forties who had recovered from COVID-19. The CDR3 sequence: CASSPFRDRVFGTEAFF. CDR3 in DNA: TGCGCCAGCAGCCCATTCCGGGACAGGGTATTCGGCACTGAAGCTTTCTTT.